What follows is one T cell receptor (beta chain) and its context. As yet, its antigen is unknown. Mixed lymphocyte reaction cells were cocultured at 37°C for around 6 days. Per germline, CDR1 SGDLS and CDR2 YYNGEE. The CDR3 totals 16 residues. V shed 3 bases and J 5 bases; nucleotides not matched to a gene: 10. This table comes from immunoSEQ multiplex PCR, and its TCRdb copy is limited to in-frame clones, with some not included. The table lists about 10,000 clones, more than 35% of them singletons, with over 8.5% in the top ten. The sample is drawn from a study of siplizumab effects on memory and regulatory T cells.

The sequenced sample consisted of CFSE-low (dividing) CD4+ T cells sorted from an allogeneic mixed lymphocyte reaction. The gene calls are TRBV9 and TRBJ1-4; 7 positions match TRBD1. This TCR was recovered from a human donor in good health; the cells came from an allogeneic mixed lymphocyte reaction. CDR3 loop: CASSGGRDSLNEKLFF. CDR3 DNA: TGTGCCAGCAGCGGTGGTAGGGACAGCCTAAATGAAAAACTGTTTTTT.